Below, 20 T cell receptor beta chains from the same sample are listed, as sequenced in a study of T cell responses to AZD1222 COVID-19 vaccine. The assay was immunoSEQ multiplex PCR, and TCRdb's table has in-frame clones only and misses some. Among more than 150,000 clones listed, around 90% were seen once. The source material was peripheral blood, sampled 28 days after the second AZD1222 dose. The receptors shown here come from an adult who received the AZD1222 COVID-19 vaccine.

The chain recombines TRBV3-1 (or the pseudogene TRBV3-2) with TRBJ1-1, with a tentative D call TRBD1 (6 bases). V shed 1 base and J shed 6 bases, with 9 bases lying between them. CDR3 length: 13 residues. Germline V CDR1 and CDR2: LGHDT, YNNKEL (reference sequence). CDR3 in DNA: TGTGCCAGCAGCCAAGTTGAGGGGGCTGAAGCTTTCTTT. This gives the protein CASSQVEGAEAFF.

V and J are TRBV28 and TRBJ2-7, with 10 bases fitting TRBD2. Germline loops: CDR1 MDHEN, CDR2 SYDVKM. Germline trimming cut 7 bases from V and 5 bases from J; bases unmatched to any gene: 17. The CDR3 length is 17 residues. The CDR3: CASTLAGAYQKFNEQYF. DNA of the CDR3: TGTGCCAGCACGCTAGCGGGAGCTTACCAGAAGTTCAACGAGCAGTACTTC.

Here the CDR3 DNA reads TGTGCCAGCAGGATCGGGGAGGGGGCATGGGGTACGCAGTATTTT. This translates into CASRIGEGAWGTQYF. The gene calls are TRBV7-2 and TRBJ2-3; D is perhaps TRBD1 or TRBD2 (7 bases each). Trimming stripped 6 bases from V and 8 bases from J, with 21 bases between. The CDR3 is 15 residues long. The germline CDR1 and CDR2 sequences are SGHTA and FQGNSA.

This clone was seen just once. This chain connects TRBV6-5 to TRBJ1-1, with 7 bases identical to TRBD1. V shed 7 bases and J 8 bases; nucleotides not matched to a gene: 4. Germline CDR1 reads MNHEY; CDR2 reads SVGAGI. CDR3 length: 11 residues. The CDR3 DNA reads as TGTGCCAGCATTGGACAGGCCGAAGCTTTCTTT. Its protein product is CASIGQAEAFF.

V is TRBV4-1 and J is TRBJ1-3; D gene unclear. This CDR3 has 16 residues. Per germline, CDR1 MGHRA and CDR2 YSYEKL. Trimming cost V 3 bases and J 0 bases, with 12 bases left between them. CDR3 protein: CASSHQSTTSGNTIYF. Written as DNA, the CDR3 is TGCGCCAGCAGCCACCAATCTACAACCTCTGGAAACACCATATATTTT.

The sample holds a few counts of this clone. V gene TRBV5-1 combines with J gene TRBJ2-3; 12 bases map to TRBD2. The CDR3 spans 15 residues. Germline CDR1 is SGHRS and CDR2 is YFSETQ. V lost 7 bases, J lost 5 bases, and 8 bases stayed unmatched. CDR3 loop: CASRSSGGAVDTQYF. In DNA form, the CDR3 reads TGCGCCAGCCGCTCTAGCGGGGGGGCCGTAGATACGCAGTATTTT.

The gene calls are TRBV2 and TRBJ1-5; perhaps TRBD1 as D (5 bases). Looked up from germline, CDR1 is SNHLY and CDR2 is FYNNEI. The CDR3 loop spans 15 amino acids. V lost 7 bases and J lost 0, with 13 bases in between. As DNA, the CDR3 is TGTGCCAGCAACCCAGGGCAATATAGCAATCAGCCCCAGCATTTT. Translating gives CASNPGQYSNQPQHF.

The chain links TRBV7-9 to TRBJ2-1, with D possibly matching TRBD2 (6 bases). Per germline, CDR1 SEHNR and CDR2 FQNEAQ (reference sequence). The V and J ends lost 4 bases and 6 bases respectively, with 19 bases between them. The CDR3 extends over 16 amino acids. In DNA, the CDR3 is TGTGCCAGCAGCTCACCGGGACTTACCTTAGTCAATGAGCAGTTCTTC. It translates to CASSSPGLTLVNEQFF.

This chain uses TRBV11-2 with TRBJ2-7, with 12 bases that match TRBD2. The CDR3 contains 15 residues. Germline CDR1 is SGHAT and CDR2 is FQNNGV. J was trimmed by 2 bases and V by 1 base; bases with no gene match: 0. This CDR3 reads CASSLGLAGAYEQYF. The CDR3 nucleotides read TGTGCCAGCAGCTTAGGACTAGCGGGAGCCTACGAGCAGTACTTC.

V gene TRBV2 combines with J gene TRBJ1-2; D remains unclear. Looked up from germline, CDR1 is SNHLY and CDR2 is FYNNEI. CDR3 length: 10 amino acids. The V end lost 7 bases, the J end lost 4 bases, and 4 bases lay between the germline ends. CDR3 DNA sequence: TGTGCCAGCACCAGCTATGGCTACACCTTC. Translating it yields CASTSYGYTF.

The chain links TRBV2 to TRBJ1-1; D ambiguous. CDR3 size: 14 residues. Germline CDR1 and CDR2: SNHLY and FYNNEI. V dropped 4 bases and J dropped 1 base, with 10 bases sitting between them. In nucleotides, the CDR3 is TGTGCCAGCAGTGTAGGTCCAGGGAACACTGAAGCTTTCTTT. It is translated as CASSVGPGNTEAFF.

The V gene is TRBV11-2, the J gene TRBJ2-7; 11 bases agree with TRBD1. The CDR3 runs to 14 residues. CDR1 SGHAT and CDR2 FQNNGV come from the germline V gene. J lost 6 bases, V lost 5 bases, and 6 bases had no gene match. CDR3 loop: CASSPDRGLSEQYF. CDR3 DNA: TGTGCCAGCAGCCCGGACAGGGGGCTAAGCGAGCAGTACTTC.

This chain joins TRBV30 and TRBJ2-3; D possibly uses TRBD1 or TRBD2 (5 bases each). CDR3 length: 13 residues. Germline CDR1 and CDR2: GTSNPN and SVGIG (reference sequence). The ends were cut back, 3 bases at V and 4 bases at J, with 11 bases in the middle. DNA of the CDR3: TGTGCCTGGAGCAGGGACGCGGCAGATACGCAGTATTTT. Protein sequence: CAWSRDAADTQYF.

This chain links TRBV7-2 with TRBJ1-6, with 7 bases fitting TRBD1. The V gene end was trimmed by 5 bases and the J gene end by 0 bases; junction bases not matched to a gene: 7. There are 17 residues in the CDR3. Germline CDR1 SGHTA, CDR2 FQGNSA. CDR3 DNA: TGTGCCAGCAGCACTGGGACAGTCAGCTCCTATAATTCACCCCTCCACTTT. Its protein product is CASSTGTVSSYNSPLHF.

This rearrangement joins TRBV15 to TRBJ1-5, with D perhaps matching TRBD1 (6 bases). The V gene's germline CDR1 is LNHNV and CDR2 YYDKDF (reference sequence). The CDR3 length is 13 residues. V lost 6 bases to trimming and J lost 5 bases, with 11 bases between them. CDR3 residues: CATSAQGDQPQHF. The CDR3 nucleotides read TGTGCCACCAGTGCACAGGGCGATCAGCCCCAGCATTTT.

The chain carries TRBV27 and TRBJ2-1; possible D gene TRBD2, 6 bases. Germline V gives CDR1 MNHEY, CDR2 SMNVEV (reference sequence). The CDR3 consists of 14 residues. Trimming cost V 3 bases and J 6 bases, with 12 bases left between them. The DNA of the CDR3 is TGTGCCAGCAGTTTGAATAACGGGGGCAATGAGCAGTTCTTC. Translation gives CASSLNNGGNEQFF.

V gene TRBV9 combines with J gene TRBJ2-3, with TRBD2 matching over 12 bases. There are 16 residues in the CDR3. V shed 3 bases, J shed 1 base, and the junction held 3 bases outside the gene matches. Germline lookup yields CDR1 SGDLS and CDR2 YYNGEE. The CDR3 is CASSARLAGGTDTQYF. CDR3 nucleotide sequence: TGTGCCAGCAGCGCGAGACTAGCGGGAGGCACAGATACGCAGTATTTT.

The V gene is TRBV25-1, the J gene TRBJ1-2, with a tentative D call TRBD1 (6 bases). The CDR3 extends over 14 amino acids. Germline V gene sequence: CDR1 MGHDK, CDR2 SYGVNS. Between the trimmed V and J ends, which lost 4 bases and 8 bases, there was a span of 17 bases. This CDR3 reads CASSGGGQVKGYTF. CDR3 nucleotide sequence: TGTGCCAGCAGTGGCGGGGGGCAGGTCAAGGGCTACACCTTC.

This clone was seen just once. This chain uses TRBV7-3 with TRBJ1-5; the match to TRBD1 covers 9 bases. Germline loops: CDR1 SGHTA, CDR2 FQGTGA. This CDR3 is built from 15 residues. Unmatched junction bases numbered 8, after V lost 5 bases and J lost 6 bases. CDR3 protein: CASSPPGTGSQPQHF. The CDR3 DNA sequence: TGTGCCAGCAGCCCTCCGGGGACAGGGAGTCAGCCCCAGCATTTT. Filled out from reference TRBV7-3 and TRBJ1-5, the complete variable domain reads GAGVSQTPSNKVTEKGKYVELRCDPISGHTALYWYRQSLGQGPEFLIYFQGTGAADDSGLPNDRFFAVRPEGSVSTLKIQRTERGDSAVYLCASSPPGTGSQPQHFGDGTRLSIL.

The chain couples TRBV19 to TRBJ1-2; no reliable D call. Trimming pared 4 bases from V and 7 bases from J, leaving 13 bases between. Per the germline V gene, CDR1 is LNHDA and CDR2 is SQIVND (reference sequence). CDR3 length: 13 amino acids. CDR3 region: CASSTGYASGYTF. The CDR3 DNA is TGTGCCAGTAGTACAGGATACGCTTCTGGCTACACCTTC.